The T cell receptor (beta chain) under discussion was sequenced for a study of blood T cell repertoires in COVID-19. In the study overall: Samples taken during acute and convalescent COVID-19 were collected in the United States, Italy and Spain.

CDR3 size: 13 residues. Germline-derived CDR1 and CDR2 are LGHDT and YNNKEL (reference sequence). V lost 1 base to trimming and J lost 6 bases; unmatched junction nucleotides: 2. Data came from immunoSEQ multiplex PCR; TCRdb stores just in-frame clones and leaves some out. The repertoire includes about 140,000 clones, about 91% of them detected once, and 0.8% to 0.95% sits in the top ten. Material for sequencing was peripheral blood. The receptor's source is a woman in her 50s with acute or convalescent COVID-19. V and J are TRBV3-1 (or the pseudogene TRBV3-2) and TRBJ1-1, with 7 positions matching TRBD1. CDR3 nucleotide sequence: TGTGCCAGCAGCCAAGTCAGGGGGTCTGAAGCTTTCTTT. It encodes CASSQVRGSEAFF.